The entry that follows covers one T cell receptor beta chain sequence. Which antigen it targets is not known. Per-base qualities were not stored, and no clone one base away is much larger. This sample was included in a study of OX40 agonist ivuxolimab in advanced cancers. With respect to the entire study: Ivuxolimab was an agonistic, fully human IgG2 monoclonal antibody directed against OX40 (CD134), a costimulatory receptor. Partial responses occurred in three dose-escalation patients: two with cutaneous melanoma and one with hepatocellular carcinoma. The paper reports the monotherapy dose-escalation portion (N ≈ 50 patients) of the phase I ivuxolimab trial. In the dose-escalation cohort, 82.7% of patients were male, and the mean age was around 60 years, with a range of 23 to 79. Of the roughly 51 patients in dose escalation, 19 had hepatocellular carcinoma, about 15 had melanoma, 9 had renal cell carcinoma and 9 had head and neck cancer. Intravenous ivuxolimab was administered to patients every 2 weeks at six dose levels: 0.01, 0.1, 0.3, 1.5, 3 and 10 mg/kg. Prior anti-PD-1, anti-PD-L1 or anti-CTLA-4 therapy was permitted, and about two fifths of dose-escalation patients had received checkpoint inhibitors. The point of sequencing TCRbeta in the periphery was to test whether ivuxolimab changed TCR sequence diversity and drove clonal T-cell expansion.

The investigation overall reported the following: At doses of 0.1 to 3.0 mg/kg, clonal expansion of both CD4+ and CD8+ T cells in blood was seen between baseline and week 6. Low levels of normalized T-cell clonal expansion were also seen in some patients who did not respond. After ivuxolimab, CD8+ T cells had more expanded clones than CD4+ T cells on average. In the 0.1-3.0 mg/kg groups, partial responders had among the lowest normalized peripheral clonal expansion, particularly in CD8+ T cells. The antigen specificity of the peripheral T cells that underwent clonal expansion was not determined.

For sequencing of the TCRbeta CDR3 region, genomic DNA was extracted from the sorted cells. The immunoSEQ Assay was used to sequence the TCRbeta CDR3 regions. As stored in TCRdb, this immuneACCESS dataset retains in-frame rearrangements with V and J assigned. A fraction of the clones does not appear; measured against another copy, unresolved V genes explain less than half of the discrepancy, and the remainder lacks a known reason. For this sample the table gives 50,000 or so clones, of which over 85% were detected only once. The top ten clones comprise more than 20% of the sample. Patients with a history of autoimmune disease or receiving systemic immunosuppression were excluded from the trial. Peripheral blood for TCR sequencing was drawn from every dose cohort at baseline, at cycle 4 day 1 and at cycle 7 day 1. Samples were obtained from an open-label, multicenter, first-in-human phase I dose-escalation trial of ivuxolimab. Adults with locally advanced or metastatic melanoma, renal cell carcinoma, hepatocellular carcinoma or head and neck squamous cell carcinoma were enrolled in the trial. Before TCR sequencing, CD4+ T cells and CD8+ T cells were sorted from peripheral blood as separate populations.

The germline V gene encodes CDR1 SGHKS and CDR2 YYEKEE (reference sequence). Trimming removed 4 bases from V and 2 bases from J, leaving 11 bases between the germline ends. The CDR3, cysteine through phenylalanine, is 14 amino acids long. CDR3 DNA is the only sequence kept; it has 42 bases, read in frame from the first base. The chain couples TRBV5-5 to TRBJ2-3; a tentative D call is TRBD2 (5 bases match). The material was CD4+ or CD8+ T cells sorted from blood, obtained in a trial of the OX40 agonist ivuxolimab. The sequence derives from an adult with an advanced solid tumor such as melanoma, head and neck, liver or kidney cancer. CDR3 loop: CASSRPRDTDTQYF. DNA sequence: TGTGCCAGCAGCCGACCCCGGGACACAGATACGCAGTATTTT.